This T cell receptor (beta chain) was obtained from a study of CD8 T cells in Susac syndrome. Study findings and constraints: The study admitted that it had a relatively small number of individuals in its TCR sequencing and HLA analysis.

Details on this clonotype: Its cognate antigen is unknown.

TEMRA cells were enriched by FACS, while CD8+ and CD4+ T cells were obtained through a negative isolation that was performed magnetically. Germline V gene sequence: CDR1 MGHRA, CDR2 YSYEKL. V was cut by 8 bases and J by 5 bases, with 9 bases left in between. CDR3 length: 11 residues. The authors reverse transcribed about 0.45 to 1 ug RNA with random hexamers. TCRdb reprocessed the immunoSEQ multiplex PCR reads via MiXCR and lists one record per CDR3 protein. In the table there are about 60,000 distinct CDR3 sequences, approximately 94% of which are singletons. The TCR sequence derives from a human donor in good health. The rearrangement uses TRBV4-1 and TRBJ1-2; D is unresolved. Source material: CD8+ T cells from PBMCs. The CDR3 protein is CASASGYGYTF. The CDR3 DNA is TGCGCCAGCGCATCGGGGTATGGCTACACCTTC.